A single sample is the source of the 32 T cell receptor beta chains below, sequenced in a study of T-cell memory formation after mild COVID-19. Via MiXCR, TCRdb re-called the 5' RACE reads, giving one row per CDR3 protein. Of approximately 290,000 distinct CDR3 sequences listed, roughly 15% are singletons. Sample: PBMCs or a T cell subset sorted from them (not recorded which). The receptors originated from a man younger than 35 who had mild COVID-19 (a few samples of this study predate the infection). Cell type and time point are not known.

A remark on this clonotype: Germline and junction disagree at one end, which may indicate a read error. The chain has TRBV4-1 and TRBJ2-7; TRBD2 matches at 10 bases. The germline gives CDR1 MGHRA, CDR2 YSYEKL. CDR3 length: 16 residues. The CDR3 sequence is CASSQVVAAGGREKYF. CDR3 sequence (DNA): TGCGCCAGCAGCCAAGTAGTAGCAGCGGGGGGGCGCGAGAAGTACTTC.

The chain has TRBV12-3 or TRBV12-4 and TRBJ2-7; possibly TRBD1 for D (6 bases). This CDR3 comprises 14 residues. Between the trimmed V and J ends, which lost 5 bases and 1 base, there was a span of 12 bases. The CDR3 loop is CASSLSTGSYEQYF. Written as DNA, the CDR3 is TGTGCCAGCAGTCTCTCAACAGGGTCCTACGAGCAGTACTTC.

Ten or more counts support this clonotype. The V call is TRBV12-3 or TRBV12-4, the J call TRBJ2-7, with unresolved D. The germline V and J ends were trimmed by 5 bases and 2 bases, with 13 bases remaining between them. This CDR3 comprises 14 residues. The CDR3 DNA follows: TGTGCCAGCAGTCCCGCAAGGCGGACCTACGAGCAGTACGTC. Encoded protein: CASSPARRTYEQYV.

The chain recombines TRBV27 with TRBJ1-6, with D unclear. The CDR3 is 12 residues long. Germline V gene data show CDR1 as MNHEY and CDR2 as SMNVEV (reference sequence). Trimming removed 3 bases from V and 15 bases from J, with 12 bases in between. In DNA, the CDR3 is TGTGCCAGCAGTTTGCCCCAAGGTTACCTCCACTTT. Translation gives CASSLPQGYLHF.

The chain couples TRBV5-1 to TRBJ2-5, with TRBD1 matching over 10 bases. CDR1 and CDR2 (germline): SGHRS, YFSETQ. V shed 7 bases, J shed 5 bases, and the junction held 11 bases outside the gene matches. CDR3 length equals 15 residues. CDR3 DNA: TGCGCCAGCGCACTCGGGACAGGGGTCGTTGAGACCCAGTACTTC. Translation gives CASALGTGVVETQYF.

This chain links TRBV4-2 with TRBJ1-2; the D gene is possibly TRBD1 (6 bases). Trimming cost V 3 bases and J 5 bases, with 13 bases left between them. The CDR3 extends over 14 amino acids. Looked up from germline, CDR1 is LGHNA and CDR2 is YNFKEQ. This chain's CDR3 is CASSHTGIGYGYTF. The CDR3 bases are TGTGCCAGCAGCCATACAGGGATAGGATATGGCTACACCTTC.

The rearrangement links TRBV5-1 to TRBJ1-1; D is undetermined. The V gene lost 4 bases and the J gene lost 0 bases, with 10 bases spanning the gap. The germline CDR1 and CDR2 sequences are SGHRS and YFSETQ. The CDR3 contains 14 residues. The CDR3 nucleotides read TGCGCCAGCAGCATGGACGGATTGAACACTGAAGCTTTCTTT. Translating gives CASSMDGLNTEAFF.

This clonotype was counted a few times. The chain carries TRBV20-1 and TRBJ2-5, with D maybe TRBD1 (5 bases). V lost 0 bases and J 1 base, leaving 9 bases between the germline ends. The CDR3 runs 14 residues. Germline CDR1 DFQATT, CDR2 SNEGSKA (reference sequence). CDR3 DNA: TGCAGTGCTAGAGAGGGGCTAGGCCAAGAGACCCAGTACTTC. Its protein product is CSAREGLGQETQYF.

The sample holds many counts of this clonotype. The V and J genes are TRBV20-1 and TRBJ2-2, with unresolved D. The CDR3 has 12 residues. V shed 0 bases and J shed 6 bases, with 5 bases lying between them. The V gene's germline CDR1 is DFQATT and CDR2 SNEGSKA (reference sequence). The CDR3 sequence: CSARDHAGELFF. The CDR3, as DNA: TGCAGTGCTAGAGATCACGCCGGGGAGCTGTTTTTT.

The chain links TRBV7-9 to TRBJ1-3; no definite D call. The CDR3 loop spans 15 amino acids. Germline V CDR1 and CDR2: SEHNR, FQNEAQ (reference sequence). Between the trimmed V and J ends, which lost 6 bases and 0 bases, there was a span of 12 bases. CDR3 sequence reads: CASSYLRLSGNTIYF. As DNA, the CDR3 is TGTGCCAGCAGTTATCTACGCCTCTCTGGAAACACCATATATTTT.

On this clonotype: An end of the junction does not agree with germline; a read error may underlie this. The chain uses TRBV7-7 and TRBJ2-5; 9 bases fit TRBD2. The germline V gene encodes CDR1 SSHAT and CDR2 FNYEAQ (reference sequence). The CDR3 length is 16 residues. The CDR3 sequence is CASSLQGLAGQETQYF. CDR3 in DNA: TGTGCTAGCAGCTTACAGGGGCTAGCGGGGCAAGAGACCCAGTACTTC.

This chain joins TRBV5-1 and TRBJ2-3; D not resolved. CDR3 length: 12 amino acids. V gave up 5 bases and J gave up 1 base, with 5 bases separating them. Germline V gives CDR1 SGHRS, CDR2 YFSETQ. The CDR3 loop is CASSIRTDTQYF. The CDR3 DNA reads TGCGCCAGCAGTATCCGCACAGATACGCAGTATTTT. Full variable domain (outside the CDR3, taken from reference TRBV5-1 and TRBJ2-3): KAGVTQTPRYLIKTRGQQVTLSCSPISGHRSVSWYQQTPGQGLQFLFEYFSETQRNKGNFPGRFSGRQFSNSRSEMNVSTLELGDSALYLCASSIRTDTQYFGPGTRLTVL.

This chain links TRBV5-5 with TRBJ1-1, with 7 bases aligning to TRBD1. Germline V gene lookup returns CDR1 SGHKS and CDR2 YYEKEE (reference sequence). The CDR3 sequence is 14 residues long. The V and J ends lost 4 bases and 2 bases, in that order; junction bases with no gene match: 5. Here the CDR3 reads CASSRRTGNTEAFF. The DNA for the CDR3 is TGTGCCAGCAGCCGGCGGACAGGAAACACTGAAGCTTTCTTT.

The genes are TRBV6-2 or TRBV6-3 and TRBJ2-7; D is uncertain. CDR1 is MNHEY and CDR2 is SVGEGT in the germline V gene. Trimming removed 4 bases from V and 4 bases from J, with 11 bases in between. The CDR3 has 13 residues. CDR3 nucleotides: TGTGCCAGCAGTTCTCTCGACGGGTACGAGCAGTACGTC. The encoded protein is CASSSLDGYEQYV.

The chain employs TRBV5-1 and TRBJ1-1; D ambiguous. This CDR3 is 13 amino acids long. Per the germline V gene, CDR1 is SGHRS and CDR2 is YFSETQ. V was cut by 3 bases and J by 3 bases, with 9 bases left in between. CDR3: CASSSRQDTEAFF. The CDR3 bases are TGCGCCAGCAGCTCCCGACAAGACACTGAAGCTTTCTTT.

This clonotype was detected a few times. CDR3 in DNA: TGTGCCAGCAGCTTAACGACTAGCACCGGGGAGCTGTTTTTT. Its translation: CASSLTTSTGELFF. V usage is TRBV7-9 and J usage is TRBJ2-2; D is perhaps TRBD2 (6 bases). The CDR3 sequence is 14 residues long. V was clipped by 2 bases and J by 4 bases, with 8 bases between them. Germline assignment: CDR1 SEHNR and CDR2 FQNEAQ (reference sequence).

This clonotype was seen more than once but under ten times. V gene TRBV4-3 combines with J gene TRBJ2-1; 9 positions agree with TRBD2. The CDR3 sequence is 14 residues long. From germline, CDR1 is LGHNA and CDR2 YSLEER. Trimming at V came to 4 bases and at J to 8 bases, leaving 6 bases not matched to a gene. The CDR3 bases are TGCGCCAGCAGCCCGCGGGGGGGGGGTGATGAGCAGTTCTTC. Translated, it gives CASSPRGGGDEQFF.

This clonotype was seen a handful of times. V usage is TRBV19 and J usage is TRBJ1-2; D uncertain. Germline V gene data show CDR1 as LNHDA and CDR2 as SQIVND (reference sequence). Between the trimmed V and J ends, which lost 0 bases and 4 bases, there was a span of 15 bases. This CDR3 is built from 16 residues. CDR3 residues: CASSIETVPDGYGYTF. The CDR3 DNA reads TGTGCCAGTAGTATAGAAACGGTCCCGGATGGCTATGGCTACACCTTC.

This clonotype was seen only a few times. This chain joins TRBV20-1 and TRBJ2-7, with 9 bases aligning to TRBD1. CDR1 and CDR2 from the germline V gene are DFQATT and SNEGSKA (reference sequence). Germline trimming cut 5 bases from V and 12 bases from J; bases unmatched to any gene: 11. The CDR3 is 12 amino acids. The CDR3 loop reads CSAQPGQGILYV. DNA of the CDR3: TGCAGTGCTCAACCGGGACAGGGCATCCTGTACGTC.

V and J are TRBV9 and TRBJ2-2; no clear D gene. The CDR3 loop spans 14 amino acids. CDR1 and CDR2 (germline): SGDLS, YYNGEE. The V and J ends lost 0 bases and 4 bases respectively, with 7 bases between them. DNA of the CDR3: TGTGCCAGCAGCGTAGACACGGCCACCGGGGAGCTGTTTTTT. This sequence encodes CASSVDTATGELFF.

V usage is TRBV6-1 and J usage is TRBJ2-3; no definite D call. Trimming stripped 6 bases from V and 6 bases from J, with 4 bases between. The CDR3 covers 10 residues. CDR1 MNHNS and CDR2 SASEGT come from the germline V gene. This chain's CDR3 is CASRYDTQYF. The CDR3 DNA sequence: TGTGCCAGCAGATATGATACGCAGTATTTT.

The chain carries TRBV6-1 and TRBJ1-5; perhaps TRBD1 as D (6 bases). The ends were cut back, 4 bases at V and 2 bases at J, with 9 bases in the middle. The CDR3 length is 14 residues. Per germline, CDR1 MNHNS and CDR2 SASEGT. CDR3 protein: CASSGTDGNQPQHF. For the CDR3, the DNA is TGTGCCAGCAGTGGGACAGACGGCAATCAGCCCCAGCATTTT.

This clonotype was recorded a few times. The V call is TRBV20-1, the J call TRBJ2-7, with 14 bases aligning to TRBD2. Germline assignment: CDR1 DFQATT and CDR2 SNEGSKA (reference sequence). The CDR3 is made up of 17 amino acids. Trimming cost V 4 bases and J 2 bases; bases outside gene matches: 10. The CDR3 nucleotides read TGCAGTGCTATAAGACTAGCGGGGGGGGTCATCCCCTACGAGCAGTACGTC. Residues: CSAIRLAGGVIPYEQYV.

The rearrangement uses TRBV15 and TRBJ1-4, with no clear D. CDR1 LNHNV and CDR2 YYDKDF come from the germline V gene (reference sequence). Trimming stripped 0 bases from V and 10 bases from J, with 6 bases between. The CDR3 sequence is 12 residues long. The CDR3 reads CATSRDQRKLFF. The CDR3 region has the DNA TGTGCCACCAGCAGAGATCAACGAAAACTGTTTTTT.

The chain employs TRBV29-1 and TRBJ1-2, with D possibly TRBD1 on 6 matching bases. The CDR3 loop spans 11 amino acids. CDR1 is SQVTM and CDR2 is ANQGSEA in the germline V gene. V lost 5 bases and J lost 6, with 10 bases in between. CDR3 coding DNA: TGCAGCGTTCACAGGGAAAATGGCTACACCTTC. Translating gives CSVHRENGYTF.

V gene TRBV4-2 combines with J gene TRBJ1-5; no firm D call. V was pared by 3 bases and J by 1 base, with 7 bases between. The germline V gene encodes CDR1 LGHNA and CDR2 YNFKEQ. This CDR3 comprises 14 residues. CDR3 sequence (DNA): TGTGCCAGCAGCCAGGACGAAAGCAATCAGCCCCAGCATTTT. It is translated as CASSQDESNQPQHF.

This clonotype turned up a few times. The chain links TRBV13 to TRBJ1-4; D gene uncertain. In germline, CDR1 is PRHDT, CDR2 FYEKMQ (reference sequence). Trimming took off 2 bases at V and 6 bases at J, with 4 bases between the two ends. The CDR3 spans 12 residues. The CDR3 spells CASSLSDEKLFF. The CDR3 bases are TGTGCCAGCAGCTTATCCGATGAAAAACTGTTTTTT.

This clonotype was found a few times. The chain links TRBV9 to TRBJ1-1; 9 bases map to TRBD1. CDR1 is SGDLS and CDR2 is YYNGEE in the germline V gene. Trimming removed 3 bases from V and 2 bases from J; junction bases left unmatched: 11. The CDR3 contains 17 residues. The CDR3 DNA is TGTGCCAGCAGCGCCCCGTTTGGACAGGGGATTAACACTGAAGCTTTCTTT. Its protein is CASSAPFGQGINTEAFF.

This chain joins TRBV7-3 and TRBJ1-6; tentative D call: TRBD1 (5 bases). Trimming shortened V by 5 bases and J by 6 bases, and 11 bases separated the two germline ends. Germline CDR1 reads SGHTA; CDR2 reads FQGTGA. This CDR3 has 14 amino acids. The CDR3 DNA sequence: TGTGCCAGCAGCCCAGGGACGACTAATTCACCCCTCCACTTT. It is translated as CASSPGTTNSPLHF.

This clonotype was seen at least ten times. The genes are TRBV4-1 and TRBJ1-4, with unresolved D. The CDR3 runs 14 residues. The germline V and J ends were trimmed by 4 bases and 5 bases, with 11 bases remaining between them. In germline, CDR1 is MGHRA, CDR2 YSYEKL. The CDR3 sequence: CASSRRLSNEKLFF. CDR3 sequence (DNA): TGCGCCAGCAGCCGCCGGCTTTCAAATGAAAAACTGTTTTTT.

This chain connects TRBV19 to TRBJ1-1; D possibly corresponds to TRBD1 (5 bases). V was clipped by 5 bases and J by 9 bases, with 13 bases between them. The length of the CDR3 is 12 residues. Germline V lookup: CDR1 LNHDA, CDR2 SQIVND (reference sequence). CDR3 DNA: TGTGCCAGTAGTCTCCGGCAGGGCCAAGCTTTCTTT. Protein sequence: CASSLRQGQAFF.

In this sample, this clonotype turned up a few times. The rearrangement uses TRBV18 and TRBJ2-7; no firm D call. Trimming left V 6 bases short and J 1 base short, with 13 bases between. There are 14 residues in the CDR3. Germline CDR1 KGHSH, CDR2 LQKENI. CDR3 sequence: CASSPNTQSYEQYF. The CDR3 nucleotides read TGTGCCAGCTCGCCAAACACCCAATCCTACGAGCAGTACTTC.